The rows below give T cell receptor beta chains drawn from one sample of a study of shared clonotypes between healthy human individuals. Libraries were prepared by immunoSEQ multiplex PCR; TCRdb keeps only in-frame clonotypes and omits some of them. The sample includes around 510,000 clones, 90% to 96% of them seen just once. Sequencing was done on a sample of naive CD4+ T cells sorted from blood. These receptors came from a woman between 25 and 40 years old in good health. The CDR3 runs from the conserved cysteine through the conserved F or W. Fields, in order: J gene, V gene, clone size, D gene, CDR3 protein. A D gene is named only where the DNA matches it firmly. Size tells how often a clone was seen (once, few, many) or the class of an expanded clone, and some rows leave it out.

TRBJ2-3,TRBV18,.,TRBD1,CASSPWTGTTDTQYF
TRBJ2-7,TRBV6-1,.,.,CASSEGQPYEQYF
.,TRBV18,.,.,CASSPRGYEQYF
TRBJ2-7,TRBV18,.,TRBD1,CASSSNRGNEQYF
TRBJ1-2,TRBV4-1,.,.,CASSQAGTANYGYTF
TRBJ1-1,TRBV7-2,.,.,CASSLALYGEAFF
TRBJ1-3,TRBV28,few,.,CASSWDGRNTIYF
TRBJ1-4,TRBV6-1,.,TRBD1,CASSRDRDEKLFF
TRBJ2-1,TRBV28,.,.,CASSLNGLSYNEQFF
TRBJ1-5,TRBV28,.,.,CASSSQVNQPQHF
TRBJ2-1,TRBV5-6,.,TRBD1,CASSSTTGSSYNEQFF
TRBJ2-1,TRBV10-3,.,TRBD1,CAIKRQGSSYNEQFF
TRBJ1-1,TRBV11-3,once,.,CASSLGQGKTEAFF
TRBJ2-3,TRBV18,.,.,CASSSLQRTSTDTQYF
TRBJ2-1,TRBV10-3,.,TRBD2,CAIRGGSYNEQFF
TRBJ2-7,TRBV28,.,TRBD2,CASSSSGSYEQYF
TRBJ2-7,TRBV10-3,.,TRBD2,CAISASGNSYEQYF
TRBJ2-3,TRBV15,.,.,CATSRRLDYFASTDTQYF
TRBJ2-5,TRBV5-1,.,.,CASRLQETQYF
TRBJ1-1,TRBV28,.,.,CASSRTEGRAFF
TRBJ1-2,TRBV28,.,.,CASSPRLLYGYTF
TRBJ1-1,TRBV19,.,.,CASTGNTEAFF
TRBJ2-1,TRBV19,.,.,CASSISGNYNEQFF
TRBJ1-2,TRBV19,.,TRBD1,CASSIRGTANWRYGYTF
TRBJ1-5,TRBV7-9,.,TRBD1,CASSGPGTGFSQPQHF
TRBJ1-4,TRBV6-1,once,.,CATRFATNEKLFF
TRBJ2-2,TRBV7-7,few,.,CASSSQEGGELFF
TRBJ2-1,TRBV6-6,.,.,CASSYSNEGQQFF
TRBJ2-5,TRBV29-1,.,TRBD2,CSVAGLAGGETQYF
TRBJ2-7,TRBV5-6,.,.,CASSSGVPRDEQYF
TRBJ1-1,TRBV28,.,.,CASRASRDPGERSTEAFF
TRBJ2-2,TRBV28,few,.,CASRKPAGELFF
TRBJ2-5,TRBV5-6,.,.,CASSLGPRTQETQYF
TRBJ2-1,TRBV19,few,TRBD2,CASSIDWGGTVEQFF
TRBJ1-3,TRBV11-2,.,.,CASSLEGTGNTIYF
TRBJ1-1,TRBV4-1,few,.,CASRGTFEAFF
TRBJ2-3,TRBV5-1,.,TRBD1,CASSLGQGRRDTQYF
TRBJ1-2,TRBV28,.,.,CASSFRVDGYTF
TRBJ1-5,TRBV6-1,.,.,CATFFSTGQHQPQHF
TRBJ2-5,TRBV28,.,.,CASSFSPPKMETQYF
TRBJ1-1,TRBV30,.,TRBD1,CAWSVQGVNTEAFF
TRBJ1-4,TRBV15,.,TRBD1,CATSRAVGQGLSNEKLFF
TRBJ2-2,TRBV6-4,.,TRBD1,CASSTKTGGDTGELFF
.,TRBV7-9,.,.,CASSPRTAEQYF
TRBJ1-2,TRBV9,once,TRBD1,CASSGGQGLVYGYTF
TRBJ2-3,TRBV10-3,.,TRBD2,CAISELAGVGDTQYF
TRBJ1-4,TRBV5-5,.,.,CASSLTGEKLFF
TRBJ1-1,TRBV6-1,.,.,CASSARGYTSRIEAFF
TRBJ2-3,TRBV5-4,.,TRBD2,CASSFKREAVTDTQYF
TRBJ2-3,TRBV6-6,once,TRBD1,CASSSGQGKDTQYF
TRBJ1-5,TRBV19,.,.,CASSTTGGNQPQHF
TRBJ2-5,TRBV18,.,.,CASSSTVQETQYF